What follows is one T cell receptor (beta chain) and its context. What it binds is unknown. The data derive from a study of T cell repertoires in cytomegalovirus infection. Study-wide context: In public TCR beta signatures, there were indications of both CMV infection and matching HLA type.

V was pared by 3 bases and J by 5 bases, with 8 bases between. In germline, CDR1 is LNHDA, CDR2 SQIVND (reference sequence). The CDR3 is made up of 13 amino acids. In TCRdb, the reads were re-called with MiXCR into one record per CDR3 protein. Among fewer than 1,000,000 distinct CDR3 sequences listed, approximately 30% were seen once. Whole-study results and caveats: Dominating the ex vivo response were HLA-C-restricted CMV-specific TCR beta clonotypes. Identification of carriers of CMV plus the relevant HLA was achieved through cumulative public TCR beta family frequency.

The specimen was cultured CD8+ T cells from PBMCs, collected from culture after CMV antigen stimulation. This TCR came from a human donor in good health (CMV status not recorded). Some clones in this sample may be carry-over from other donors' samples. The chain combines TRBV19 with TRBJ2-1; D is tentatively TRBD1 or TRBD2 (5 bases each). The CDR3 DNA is TGTGCCAGTAGTATGGGGACCAACAATGAGCAGTTCTTC. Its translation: CASSMGTNNEQFF.